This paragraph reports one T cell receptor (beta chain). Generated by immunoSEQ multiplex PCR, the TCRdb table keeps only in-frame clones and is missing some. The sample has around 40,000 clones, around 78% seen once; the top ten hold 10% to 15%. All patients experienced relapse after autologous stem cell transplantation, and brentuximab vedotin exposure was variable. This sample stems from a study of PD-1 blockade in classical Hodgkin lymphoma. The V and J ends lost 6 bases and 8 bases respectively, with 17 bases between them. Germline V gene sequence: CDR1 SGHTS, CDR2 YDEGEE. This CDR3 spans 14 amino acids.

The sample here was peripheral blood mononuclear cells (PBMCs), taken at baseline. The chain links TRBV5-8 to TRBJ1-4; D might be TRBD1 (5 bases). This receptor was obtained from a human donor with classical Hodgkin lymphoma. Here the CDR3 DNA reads TGTGCCAGCAATCCGGGGCAGGGAGGAGAAAAACTGTTTTTT. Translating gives CASNPGQGGEKLFF.